This T cell receptor (beta chain) was documented in a study of human T cells and chemical hapten exposure. One entry per CDR3 protein results from TCRdb running MiXCR on the RACE reads. The sample lists 100,000 to 150,000 distinct CDR3 sequences; roughly 15% were seen once. This clonotype was seen a handful of times. Its antigen is unknown. CDR1 is WSHSY, CDR2 SAAADI, per germline. V was pared by 8 bases and J by 0 bases, with 21 bases between. The CDR3 has 17 amino acids. The time point: patch test 1, 2 weeks after DPC sensitization. The treatment was: therapeutic diphenylcyclopropenone sensitization with weekly scalp DPC. Study-level findings and limits: Sensitizing with DPC caused no change in TCRs above 1 in 1000 frequency. Having alopecia, the donors may differ immunologically from healthy people. Controls had significantly fewer large CDR3 similarity clusters than were formed by expanded TCRs.

The sequencing used whole blood, collected in connection with sensitization to the hapten diphenylcyclopropenone (DPC). The receptor was derived from a man aged 18-30 years with alopecia areata. Some clones in this sample may be carry-over from other donors' samples. The rearrangement joins TRBV10-2 to TRBJ2-3; maybe TRBD1 (7 bases). The CDR3: CASLEGAYTFSTDTQYF. CDR3 nucleotides: TGCGCCAGCCTGGAGGGGGCCTATACCTTTAGCACAGATACGCAGTATTTT.